This TCR beta chain stems from a study of blood T cell repertoires in COVID-19. Whole-study context: There were acute and convalescent COVID-19 samples, and they came from the United States, Italy and Spain.

The CDR3 totals 15 residues. V gave up 0 bases and J gave up 2 bases, with 10 bases separating them. CDR1 is LNHNV, CDR2 YYDKDF, per germline (reference sequence). Original processing methods: Amplifying reference gene primers gave estimates of nucleated cell counts. The data were produced by immunoSEQ multiplex PCR, yet TCRdb's version contains in-frame clones alone and is incomplete. The V and J calls and clone size are taken from that table; D and trimming were inferred from the DNA. The sample carries approximately 150,000 clones, under 80% recorded once. The chain couples TRBV15 to TRBJ2-5, with D maybe TRBD1 (5 bases). Sequencing was performed on peripheral blood. This clonotype was sampled from a man in his 60s with acute or convalescent COVID-19. The CDR3 protein is CATSRDKGQQETQYF. DNA of the CDR3: TGTGCCACCAGCAGAGATAAGGGGCAGCAAGAGACCCAGTACTTC.